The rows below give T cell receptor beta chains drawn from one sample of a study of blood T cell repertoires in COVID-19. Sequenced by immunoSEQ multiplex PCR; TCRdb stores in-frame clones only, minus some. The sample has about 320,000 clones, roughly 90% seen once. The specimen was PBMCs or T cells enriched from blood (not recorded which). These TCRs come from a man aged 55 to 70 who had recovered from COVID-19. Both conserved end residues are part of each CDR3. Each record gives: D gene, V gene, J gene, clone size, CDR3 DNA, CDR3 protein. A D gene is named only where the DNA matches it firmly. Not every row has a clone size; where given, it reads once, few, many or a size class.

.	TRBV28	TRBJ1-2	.	TGTGCCAGCAGTTTAAACAGGCCAGCGCGGACCTTC	CASSLNRPARTF
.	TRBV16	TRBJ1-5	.	TGTGCCAGCAGCCGCGGCGGACAGTCCAATCAGCCCCAGCATTTT	CASSRGGQSNQPQHF
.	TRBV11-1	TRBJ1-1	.	TGTGCCAGCAGCTTAGCACCGGGGATTAACACTGAAGCTTTCTTT	CASSLAPGINTEAFF
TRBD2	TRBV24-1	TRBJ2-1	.	TGTGCCATCTCTACTAGCGGGAGGCGGAATGAGCAGTTCTTC	CAISTSGRRNEQFF
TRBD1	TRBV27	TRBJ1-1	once	TGTGCCAGCACCTCCGGACAGGGAACTGAAGCTTTCTTT	CASTSGQGTEAFF
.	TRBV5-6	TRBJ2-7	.	TGTGCCAGCAGCGCGGGACAGACCGACGAGCAGTACTTC	CASSAGQTDEQYF
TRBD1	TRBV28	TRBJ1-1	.	TGTGCCAGCAGTTTCAACGGGACAGGGGGCAGGGTGAACACTGAAGCTTTCTTT	CASSFNGTGGRVNTEAFF
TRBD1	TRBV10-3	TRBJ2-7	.	TGTGCCATCAGTGGAAGGACAGGGACCACGATGCAGCAGTACTTC	CAISGRTGTTMQQYF
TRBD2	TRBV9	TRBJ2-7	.	TGTGCCAGCAGCGTAGGGCTAGCGGGTCCCTACGAGCAGTACTTC	CASSVGLAGPYEQYF
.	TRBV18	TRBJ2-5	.	TGTGCCAGCTCACCTTCTCAAGAGACCCAGTACTTC	CASSPSQETQYF
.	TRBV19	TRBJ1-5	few	TGTGCCAGTAGTTTACGGGGACAAACTTATAGCAATCAGCCCCAGCATTTT	CASSLRGQTYSNQPQHF
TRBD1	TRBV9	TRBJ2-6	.	TGTGCCAGCAGCGGTACCATACAGGGGGCTGGGGCCAACGTCCTGACTTTC	CASSGTIQGAGANVLTF
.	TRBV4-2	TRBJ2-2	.	TGTGCCAGCAGTCAAAGGGCTAGCCTAAACACCGGGGAGCTGTTTTTT	CASSQRASLNTGELFF
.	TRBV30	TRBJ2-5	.	TGTGCCTGGAGTCGAGGATACCAAGAGACCCAGTACTTC	CAWSRGYQETQYF
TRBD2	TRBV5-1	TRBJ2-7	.	TGCGCCAGCAGGGATGGGGTAGCGGGAGACCTCTACGAGCAGTACTTC	CASRDGVAGDLYEQYF
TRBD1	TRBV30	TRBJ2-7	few	TGTGCCTGGAGTGTATGGGGTACGGGGACAGGGATCTACGAGCAGTACTTC	CAWSVWGTGTGIYEQYF
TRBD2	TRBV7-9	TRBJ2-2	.	TGTGCCAGCAGAATACCGGGACTAGCGGACACCGGGGAGCTGTTTTTT	CASRIPGLADTGELFF
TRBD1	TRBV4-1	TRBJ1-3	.	TGCGCCAGCAGCCAACTGGACAGGGGCTCTGGAAACACCATATATTTT	CASSQLDRGSGNTIYF
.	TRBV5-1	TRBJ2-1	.	TGCGCCAGCAGCTCAACGGTTCCGAACGCGCCCTACAATGAGCAGTTCTTC	CASSSTVPNAPYNEQFF
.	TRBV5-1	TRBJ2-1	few	TGCGCCAGCTCGGCAGGCCTCAGCTCCTACAATGAGCAGTTCTTC	CASSAGLSSYNEQFF
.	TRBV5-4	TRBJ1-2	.	TGTGCCAGCAGCTTAAAACAGGAGAACTATGGCTACACCTTC	CASSLKQENYGYTF
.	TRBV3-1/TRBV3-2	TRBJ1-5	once	TGTGCCAGCAGCCACAGGGAAGGACAGCCCCAGCATTTT	CASSHREGQPQHF
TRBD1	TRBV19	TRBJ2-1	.	TGTGCCAGTAGTGGTCCCCAGGGGGCGGTTAATGAGCAGTTCTTC	CASSGPQGAVNEQFF
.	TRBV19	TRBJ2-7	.	TGTGCCAGTAGTAACGGTCGAGGGCCCTACGAGCAGTACTTC	CASSNGRGPYEQYF
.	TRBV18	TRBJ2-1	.	TGTGCCAGCTCACCACCCTTAGGACTCCTCGATGAGCAGTTCTTC	CASSPPLGLLDEQFF
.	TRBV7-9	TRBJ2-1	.	TGTGCCAGCAGCTTATCAGCTCGGCGGAACAATGAGCAGTTCTTC	CASSLSARRNNEQFF
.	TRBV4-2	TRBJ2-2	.	TGTGCCAGCAGCCAACCTGGCAGGGTAATATCCGGGGAGCTGTTTTTT	CASSQPGRVISGELFF
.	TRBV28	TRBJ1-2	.	TGTGCCAGCAGTCCCAGGTGGGTCGGTGGCTACACCTTC	CASSPRWVGGYTF
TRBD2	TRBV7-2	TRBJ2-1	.	TGTGCCAGCAGCACCAGCGGGGGCTACAATGAGCAGTTCTTC	CASSTSGGYNEQFF
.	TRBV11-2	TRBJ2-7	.	TGTGCCAGCAGCTTAAGCGCGGCCTACGAGCAGTACTTC	CASSLSAAYEQYF
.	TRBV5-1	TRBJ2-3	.	TGCGCCAGCAGCTTGGGTGGCATGACAGATACGCAGTATTTT	CASSLGGMTDTQYF
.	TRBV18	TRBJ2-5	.	TGTGCCAGCTCACCTCCGACCGGGGGTCAAGAGACCCAGTACTTC	CASSPPTGGQETQYF
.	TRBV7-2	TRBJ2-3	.	TGTGCCAGCAGCTTAGCAGCGGTTAGCACAGATACGCAGTATTTT	CASSLAAVSTDTQYF
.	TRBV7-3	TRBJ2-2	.	TGTGCCAGCAGCTTTAGCCGGGGGAACACCGGGGAGCTGTTTTTT	CASSFSRGNTGELFF
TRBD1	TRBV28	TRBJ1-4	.	TGTGCCAGCAGCCCCGGGACAGGGGAGGAAAAACTGTTTTTT	CASSPGTGEEKLFF
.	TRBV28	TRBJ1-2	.	TGTGCCAGCAGTTTTCGGGTCTATGGCTACACCTTC	CASSFRVYGYTF
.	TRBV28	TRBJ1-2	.	TGTGCCAGCAGTTCCCAGGCTGGGCTCTATGGCTACACCTTC	CASSSQAGLYGYTF
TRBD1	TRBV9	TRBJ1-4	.	TGTGCCAGCAGCACCCGACAGGGTTCGGGTGAAAAACTGTTTTTT	CASSTRQGSGEKLFF
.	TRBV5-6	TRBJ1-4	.	TGTGCCAGCAGCTTGCGGGGGGTGTCGTCTGAAAAACTGTTTTTT	CASSLRGVSSEKLFF
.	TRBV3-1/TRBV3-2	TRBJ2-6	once	TGTGCCAGCAGCCCCAGTCCCGGTCTAGCTACTTCTGGGGCCAACGTCCTGACTTTC	CASSPSPGLATSGANVLTF
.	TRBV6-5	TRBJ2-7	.	TGTGCCAGCAGACTTACTCTGGCTAGCGACGAGCAGTACTTC	CASRLTLASDEQYF
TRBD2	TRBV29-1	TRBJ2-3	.	TGCAGCGTTGAAGACTCCTTAGCGGGAGGGCGGGCAGATACGCAGTATTTT	CSVEDSLAGGRADTQYF
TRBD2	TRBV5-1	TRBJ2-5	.	TGCGCCAGCAGCTTGACTAGCGGGAGCGGAGAGACCCAGTACTTC	CASSLTSGSGETQYF
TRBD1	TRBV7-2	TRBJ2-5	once	TGTGCCAGCAGCTTTAGGCGGACAGGGTCCCAAGAGACCCAGTACTTC	CASSFRRTGSQETQYF
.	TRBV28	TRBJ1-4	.	TGTGCCAGCAGTTTATTCGGGGAGGCCTCTAATGAAAAACTGTTTTTT	CASSLFGEASNEKLFF
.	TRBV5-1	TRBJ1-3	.	TGCGCCAGCAGCTTGGACACCTCTGGAAACACCATATATTTT	CASSLDTSGNTIYF
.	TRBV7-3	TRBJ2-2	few	TGTGCCAGCAGCTTAGTAGCGGTTGTTAACACCGGGGAGCTGTTTTTT	CASSLVAVVNTGELFF
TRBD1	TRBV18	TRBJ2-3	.	TGTGCCAGCTCACCACTCGGCCGGCTTAACAGGGGTCCAAAGCCCACAGATACGCAGTATTTT	CASSPLGRLNRGPKPTDTQYF